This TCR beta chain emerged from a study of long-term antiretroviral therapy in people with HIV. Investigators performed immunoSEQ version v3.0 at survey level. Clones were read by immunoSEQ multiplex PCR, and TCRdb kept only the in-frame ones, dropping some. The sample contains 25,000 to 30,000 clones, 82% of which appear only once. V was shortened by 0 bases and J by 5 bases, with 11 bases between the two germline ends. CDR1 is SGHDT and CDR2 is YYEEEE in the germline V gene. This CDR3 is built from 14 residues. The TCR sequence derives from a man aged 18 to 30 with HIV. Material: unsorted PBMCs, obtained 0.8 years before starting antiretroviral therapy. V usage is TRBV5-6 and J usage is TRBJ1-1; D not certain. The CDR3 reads CASSLGGGDTEAFF. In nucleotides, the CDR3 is TGTGCCAGCAGCTTGGGGGGTGGGGATACTGAAGCTTTCTTT.